This T cell receptor (beta chain) appears in the sequencing data of a study of cytomegalovirus exposure and HLA in healthy donors. In this sample, this clone turned up once. Its antigen remains unknown. Overall study results and limits: In a later analysis, at a false discovery rate of 0.05, fewer than 20,000 TCR beta sequences matched HLA alleles.

The CDR3 sequence is 17 residues long. CDR1 and CDR2 from the germline V gene are SGHNT and YYREEE (reference sequence). The ends lost 4 bases at V and 0 bases at J; junction bases unmatched: 5. It was with 60 Vbeta and 13 Jbeta primers that the PCR ran. Only in-frame clones appear in the TCRdb table, and some are missing; sequencing was by immunoSEQ multiplex PCR. In the table there are about 210,000 clones, about 83% of which are singletons. Sequencing used PBMCs. The chain links TRBV5-4 to TRBJ2-6, with TRBD1 identical over 9 bases. This receptor was taken from a woman in her 50s in good health and CMV-seropositive. This CDR3 is CASSPRDRVSGANVLTF. The CDR3 DNA reads TGTGCCAGCAGCCCGCGGGACAGGGTCTCTGGGGCCAACGTCCTGACTTTC.